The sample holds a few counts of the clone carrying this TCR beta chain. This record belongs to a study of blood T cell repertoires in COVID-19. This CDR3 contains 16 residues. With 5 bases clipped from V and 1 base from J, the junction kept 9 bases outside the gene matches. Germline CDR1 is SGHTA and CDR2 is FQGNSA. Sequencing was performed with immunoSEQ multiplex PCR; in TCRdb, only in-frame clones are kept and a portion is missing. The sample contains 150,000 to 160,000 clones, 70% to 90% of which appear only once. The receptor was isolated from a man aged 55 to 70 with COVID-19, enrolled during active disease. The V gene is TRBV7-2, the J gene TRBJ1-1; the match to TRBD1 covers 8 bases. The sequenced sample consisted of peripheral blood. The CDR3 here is CASSGRTGPRNTEAFF. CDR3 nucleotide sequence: TGTGCCAGCAGCGGAAGGACAGGGCCCAGGAACACTGAAGCTTTCTTT.